Presented here are 5 T cell receptor beta chains from one specimen sequenced in a study of T cells in Graves' hyperthyroidism and ophthalmopathy. The investigators amplified TCR beta CDR3 regions from RNA transcripts. RT-PCR in the first round (using the HTBI primer set) targeted the TCR CDR3. TCRdb re-derived calls from the multiplex PCR reads in MiXCR, one entry per CDR3 protein. The data contain roughly 570,000 distinct CDR3 sequences, around 46% of them singletons. The sequencing sample was made of peripheral blood or thyroid tissue (not recorded which). The origin of the receptors is a woman aged 18-29 years with Graves' hyperthyroidism.

The chain couples TRBV10-3 to TRBJ1-3; D call uncertain. The CDR3 spans 13 residues. Trimming shortened V by 4 bases and J by 2 bases, and 6 bases separated the two germline ends. The germline gives CDR1 ENHRY, CDR2 SYGVKD. The CDR3 DNA is TGTGCCATCAGTGGGTTGCCTGGAAACACCATATATTTT. It specifies CAISGLPGNTIYF.

There are a few counts of this clonotype. This chain connects TRBV29-1 to TRBJ2-1; TRBD1 might be the D (6 bases). CDR1 is SQVTM and CDR2 is ANQGSEA in the germline V gene. This CDR3 has 14 amino acids. V lost 3 bases, J lost 5 bases, and 14 bases lay in between. CDR3 DNA sequence: TGCAGCGTTGAGAGGGGACAAAGGGACAATGAGCAGTTCTTC. Protein product: CSVERGQRDNEQFF.

A note on this clonotype: This could be a read error, since a much larger clone is one nucleotide away. V is TRBV7-9 and J is TRBJ1-4; 10 bases fit TRBD1. Germline CDR1 reads SEHNR; CDR2 reads FQNEAQ (reference sequence). The CDR3 loop spans 18 amino acids. The DNA of the CDR3 is TGTGCCAGCAGCTACCGAACCGGGACAGGGGAGAATCATGAAAAACCGTTTTTT. Protein: CASSYRTGTGENHEKPFF.

The CDR3 loop reads CSARGYGTGGNEQYF. CDR3 nucleotides: TGCAGTGCTAGAGGATACGGGACAGGGGGCAACGAGCAGTACTTC. The chain joins TRBV20-1 to TRBJ2-7, with 12 positions matching TRBD1. Germline V CDR1 and CDR2: DFQATT, SNEGSKA (reference sequence). This CDR3 comprises 15 residues. The V segment lost 1 base and the J segment 5 bases; nucleotides outside the gene matches: 6.

A single count supports this clonotype. This chain uses TRBV20-1 with TRBJ2-5; TRBD2 aligns across 14 bases. V was pared by 8 bases and J by 6 bases, with 11 bases of the junction left unmatched. The germline CDR1 and CDR2 sequences are DFQATT and SNEGSKA (reference sequence). The length of the CDR3 is 15 residues. The CDR3, as DNA: TGCAGTACACCGGGACTAGCGGGAGATGTAAAGACCCAGTACTTC. Amino acid sequence: CSTPGLAGDVKTQYF.